This passage covers 9 T cell receptor beta chains from one sample sequenced in a study of T cells in Graves' hyperthyroidism and ophthalmopathy. TCR beta CDR3 regions were amplified from RNA. Researchers ran a first-round RT-PCR on the TCR CDR3 using the HTBI primer set. TCRdb called the multiplex PCR reads again in MiXCR, with one record for every CDR3 protein. The sample holds about 640,000 distinct CDR3 sequences, around 21% seen once. Sequencing input: blood. These receptor sequences come from a man aged 25 to 45 with Graves' ophthalmopathy.

The V call is TRBV6-1, the J call TRBJ2-3; 7 bases map to TRBD2. Germline CDR1 and CDR2: MNHNS and SASEGT. The V gene end was trimmed by 10 bases and the J gene end by 4 bases; junction bases not matched to a gene: 5. CDR3 length: 12 residues. This chain's CDR3 is CAIRRGSDTQYF. The CDR3 coding sequence is TGTGCCATCCGGCGGGGGTCAGATACGCAGTATTTT.

This clonotype was counted only a few times. This chain uses TRBV5-4 with TRBJ2-3; D is uncertain. The germline V gene encodes CDR1 SGHNT and CDR2 YYREEE (reference sequence). Trimming took off 4 bases at V and 4 bases at J, with 16 bases between the two ends. This CDR3 comprises 15 residues. The CDR3 loop is CASSPSPEMPDTQYF. The CDR3 region has the DNA TGTGCCAGCAGCCCCTCCCCGGAGATGCCAGATACGCAGTATTTT.

This clonotype was detected many times. V and J are TRBV27 and TRBJ1-1; TRBD1 matches at 8 bases. The CDR3 spans 13 residues. After removal of 6 bases from V and 6 bases from J, the junction contained 6 bases not matched to a gene. Germline lookup yields CDR1 MNHEY and CDR2 SMNVEV (reference sequence). The CDR3 reads CASSDRGVSEAFF. CDR3 in DNA: TGTGCCAGCAGCGACAGGGGCGTCTCTGAAGCTTTCTTT.

The rearrangement joins TRBV3-1 to TRBJ2-1, with TRBD2 identical over 11 bases. The V segment lost 4 bases and the J segment 7 bases; nucleotides outside the gene matches: 3. The germline gives CDR1 LGHDT, CDR2 YNNKEL (reference sequence). The CDR3 has 14 amino acids. CDR3 in amino acids: CASSPTSGINEQFF. CDR3 bases: TGTGCCAGCAGCCCGACTAGCGGGATTAATGAGCAGTTCTTC.

The chain carries TRBV2 and TRBJ1-4; D not resolved. Between the trimmed V and J ends, which lost 8 bases and 10 bases, there was a span of 17 bases. This CDR3 is built from 13 residues. The germline V gene encodes CDR1 SNHLY and CDR2 FYNNEI. The CDR3 sequence: CASVEAAIGKLFF. The DNA of the CDR3 is TGTGCCAGCGTGGAGGCTGCTATCGGAAAACTGTTTTTT.

To note about this clonotype: A much more abundant neighbour one base away suggests this may be a read error. The chain couples TRBV3-2 to TRBJ2-3; TRBD2, the table's D call, was not compared with the DNA. TRBV3-2 is given as a pseudogene. The length of the CDR3 is 20 residues. CDR3 DNA: TGTGCCAGCAGCCCGATGGTTGTGGGACTAGCGGGAGGGCACACAGATACGCAGTATTTT. Its protein product is CASSPMVVGLAGGHTDTQYF.

The rearrangement uses TRBV3-1 and TRBJ2-7; D is unresolved. The CDR3 is made up of 17 amino acids. The ends were cut back, 3 bases at V and 4 bases at J, with 22 bases in the middle. The V gene's germline CDR1 is LGHDT and CDR2 YNNKEL (reference sequence). The CDR3, as DNA: TGTGCCAGCAGCCAGGCTACCCCGAACCGTCAGATTTACGAGCAGTACTTC. It codes for CASSQATPNRQIYEQYF.

This clonotype showed up just a few times. The rearrangement links TRBV5-1 to TRBJ2-1; TRBD2 matches 8 bases. The CDR3 extends over 15 amino acids. V lost 4 bases and J lost 6; bases outside the gene matches: 9. Germline-derived CDR1 and CDR2 are SGHRS and YFSETQ. CDR3 loop: CASSGDSGSFNEQFF. CDR3 in DNA: TGCGCCAGCAGCGGCGACAGCGGGAGCTTCAATGAGCAGTTCTTC. Complete variable domain (other parts from reference TRBV5-1 and TRBJ2-1): KAGVTQTPRYLIKTRGQQVTLSCSPISGHRSVSWYQQTPGQGLQFLFEYFSETQRNKGNFPGRFSGRQFSNSRSEMNVSTLELGDSALYLCASSGDSGSFNEQFFGPGTRLTVL.

The CDR3 loop reads CSVHNVMNTEAFF. DNA for the CDR3: TGCAGCGTCCACAATGTTATGAACACTGAAGCTTTCTTT. The V call is TRBV29-1, the J call TRBJ1-1; D is unclear. V was pared by 6 bases and J by 0 bases, with 11 bases between. The CDR3 length is 13 residues. Germline CDR1 reads SQVTM; CDR2 reads ANQGSEA.